This TCR beta chain came from a study of blood T cell repertoires in COVID-19 (TCRdb year 2020). Some background on the complete study: Samples from collaborators originated in the United States, Italy and Spain and spanned both the acute and convalescent phases of COVID-19. The material from the prospective study consisted of cDNA or gDNA derived from T cells, B-cell-depleted T cells, or PBMCs. Deeply sampled blood TCRbeta repertoires from subjects exposed to, actively infected with, or recovered from COVID-19 were included in the dataset. The repertoires were released in a freely available public database meant as a resource for research on the immune response to SARS-CoV-2. Samples came from the ongoing ImmuneRACE study (first 160 participants) plus 1,254 subjects from 6 global collaborators. A de-identified subject ID, COVID-19 status, age in years and sex were almost always included in the sample metadata. Where available, HLA class I and class II types were obtained from metadata supplied by the sample provider rather than from assay-based typing. Overall results and qualifications from the work: The quantity of clinical and demographic metadata differed by source and by participant and was supplied without curation.

As for this clone: Which antigen it targets is not known. No base quality information exists; no much larger clone differs at one position.

Whole blood was collected in K2EDTA tubes by collaborating institutions according to the institutions' own protocols. Collaborator samples were shipped for TCRbeta analysis as frozen whole blood, isolated PBMCs, or DNA extracted from either sample type. TCRbeta CDR3 regions were amplified from genomic DNA by means of the immunoSEQ Assay, a bias-controlled multiplex PCR. Per the source publication's procedure: Nucleated cell counts per sample were estimated from amplification of reference gene primers within the assay. Sequence reads were collapsed and filtered to measure the absolute abundance of every unique TCRbeta CDR3 rearrangement. For each sample, productive Simpson clonality was calculated as the square root of Simpson's diversity index across productive rearrangements. The immuneACCESS repertoire file appears here via TCRdb, limited to in-frame rearrangements. These files lack a portion of the clones; in checked studies, under half of the deficit traces to unresolved V genes, and the cause of the others is not known. For V, J and clone size, that table is used; D and trimming come from the DNA. This sample has over 90,000 clones in its table, and 87% of those were observed once. The top ten hold roughly a sixth of the sample.

The trim is 4 bases for V and 2 bases for J, with a gap of 14 bases between the germline ends. CDR1 and CDR2 are read off the germline V gene (reference sequence) as LNHDA and SQIVND. The CDR3 starts with the cysteine, ends with the phenylalanine, and has 15 residues. The DNA shown is the 45-base CDR3, in frame from base 1. This clonotype was obtained from a human donor in a cohort sampled during active COVID-19. Sequencing was done on a sample of peripheral blood. The sequence joins TRBV19 to TRBJ1-2; a tentative D match to TRBD1 spans 6 bases. The CDR3 region: CASSTSYRANYGYTF. Read as DNA, the sequence is TGTGCCAGTAGTACCAGTTACAGGGCCAACTATGGCTACACCTTC. The variable domain in full, with residues beyond the CDR3 obtained from the reference TRBV19 and TRBJ1-2 genes, is DGGITQSPKYLFRKEGQNVTLSCEQNLNHDAMYWYRQDPGQGLRLIYYSQIVNDFQKGDIAEGYSVSREKKESFPLTVTSAQKNPTAFYLCASSTSYRANYGYTFGSGTRLTVV.